A selection of T cell receptor beta chains follows, all from one sample in a study of CD8 T cells in ankylosing spondylitis. TCRdb ran MiXCR on the 5' RACE reads and lists one entry per CDR3 protein. The table includes 470,000 or so distinct CDR3 sequences, 26% detected once. The sequenced sample was blood, either unsorted or a sorted T cell fraction (not recorded which). The origin of the receptors is a male donor with ankylosing spondylitis. The CDR3 runs from the conserved cysteine through the conserved F or W. The order of the fields is CDR3 protein, CDR3 DNA, V gene, J gene, clone size, D gene. A D gene is named only where the DNA matches it firmly. Part of the rows lack a size; the others show once, few, many or a class for expanded clones.

CDR3: CASSLLTGGGETQYF; DNA: TGTGCCAGCAGTCTCCTGACAGGGGGAGGAGAGACCCAGTACTTC; V: TRBV28; J: TRBJ2-5; size: -; D: TRBD1
CDR3: CASSQDMVGGRAHEQFF; DNA: TGCGCCAGCAGCCAAGATATGGTAGGCGGGAGGGCCCATGAGCAGTTCTTC; V: TRBV4-1; J: TRBJ2-1; size: once; D: TRBD2
CDR3: CASSLEAGRERLNEQYF; DNA: TGTGCCAGCAGCTTAGAGGCGGGCCGGGAGCGCCTGAACGAGCAGTACTTC; V: TRBV7-6; J: TRBJ2-7; size: -; D: -
CDR3: CASSPSGRLQMSTQYF; DNA: TGTGCCAGCTCGCCTAGCGGGAGGCTTCAGATGAGTACGCAGTATTTT; V: TRBV18; J: TRBJ2-3; size: -; D: TRBD2
CDR3: CASSFGQIETQYF; DNA: TGTGCCAGCAGTTTTGGACAGATAGAGACCCAGTACTTC; V: TRBV6-6; J: TRBJ2-5; size: -; D: -
CDR3: CASSHRTENTEAFF; DNA: TGCGCCAGCAGCCATCGGACAGAGAACACTGAAGCTTTCTTT; V: TRBV4-1; J: TRBJ1-1; size: few; D: -
CDR3: CSAPPEGDTQYF; DNA: TGCAGTGCTCCGCCAGAGGGGGATACGCAGTATTTT; V: TRBV20-1; J: TRBJ2-3; size: few; D: -
CDR3: CASSQGQGFDGYTF; DNA: TGTGCCAGCAGCCAAGGACAGGGGTTTGATGGCTACACCTTC; V: TRBV3-1; J: TRBJ1-2; size: -; D: TRBD1
CDR3: CASSLGGAWNSPLHF; DNA: TGTGCCAGCAGCTTAGGGGGGGCTTGGAATTCACCCCTCCACTTT; V: TRBV7-9; J: TRBJ1-6; size: few; D: -
CDR3: CASSLSSSSGAGELFF; DNA: TGTGCCAGCAGCTTAAGTTCCAGTTCAGGTGCCGGGGAGCTGTTTTTT; V: TRBV7-7; J: TRBJ2-2; size: -; D: -
CDR3: CASSEMRVKQPQHF; DNA: TGTGCCAGCAGTGAAATGAGGGTGAAGCAGCCCCAGCATTTT; V: TRBV2; J: TRBJ1-5; size: few; D: -
CDR3: CASSQDRDTYQPQHF; DNA: TGCGCCAGCAGCCAAGACAGGGACACCTATCAGCCCCAGCATTTT; V: TRBV4-1; J: TRBJ1-5; size: -; D: -
CDR3: CASSQDGSSAYEQYF; DNA: TGTGCCAGCAGCCAAGATGGCTCTAGCGCCTACGAGCAGTACTTC; V: TRBV4-2; J: TRBJ2-7; size: -; D: -
CDR3: CSAKGQGASAGELFF; DNA: TGCAGTGCTAAGGGACAGGGGGCTTCCGCGGGGGAGCTGTTTTTT; V: TRBV20-1; J: TRBJ2-2; size: -; D: TRBD1
CDR3: CSAHWRGLGGGDTQYF; DNA: TGCAGTGCTCATTGGCGGGGGCTCGGGGGAGGAGATACGCAGTATTTT; V: TRBV20-1; J: TRBJ2-3; size: -; D: -
CDR3: CAITQGLGPYEQYF; DNA: TGTGCCATCACCCAAGGACTAGGACCCTACGAGCAGTACTTC; V: TRBV10-3; J: TRBJ2-7; size: -; D: TRBD2